The next 25 T cell receptor beta chains were all read from a single sample in a study of T cells after posttransplantation cyclophosphamide. A marrow graft followed busulfan-fludarabine conditioning, with cyclophosphamide on days +3 and +4. TCRdb keeps only in-frame clones here, not all; method: immunoSEQ multiplex PCR. Of 15,000 to 20,000 clones in the sample, around 87% were seen once. The sample here was PBMCs, taken after allogeneic stem cell transplant with posttransplant cyclophosphamide. These TCRs come from a female patient between 35 and 55 years old who received an allogeneic stem cell transplant from a related donor, was CMV-positive, and had no GVHD. A subset of T cells may come from the graft donor.

The V call is TRBV7-2, the J call TRBJ2-3; no firm D call. From germline, CDR1 is SGHTA and CDR2 FQGNSA. This CDR3 is built from 14 residues. Between the trimmed V and J ends, which lost 1 base and 0 bases, there was a span of 5 bases. CDR3 region: CASSLGSSTDTQYF. CDR3 nucleotide sequence: TGTGCCAGCAGCTTAGGTTCTAGCACAGATACGCAGTATTTT. Variable domain in full (rest from reference TRBV7-2 and TRBJ2-3): GAGVSQSPSNKVTEKGKDVELRCDPISGHTALYWYRQSLGQGLEFLIYFQGNSAPDKSGLPSDRFSAERTGGSVSTLTIQRTQQEDSAVYLCASSLGSSTDTQYFGPGTRLTVL.

This chain connects TRBV7-2 to TRBJ1-2; D is perhaps TRBD1 (5 bases). Germline lookup yields CDR1 SGHTA and CDR2 FQGNSA. The CDR3 totals 14 residues. V dropped 1 base and J dropped 2 bases, with 8 bases sitting between them. In DNA, the CDR3 is TGTGCCAGCAGCTTAGGGAGGGGAAACTATGGCTACACCTTC. Translation: CASSLGRGNYGYTF. The whole variable domain, remainder taken from reference TRBV7-2 and TRBJ1-2, is GAGVSQSPSNKVTEKGKDVELRCDPISGHTALYWYRQSLGQGLEFLIYFQGNSAPDKSGLPSDRFSAERTGGSVSTLTIQRTQQEDSAVYLCASSLGRGNYGYTFGSGTRLTVV.

The V and J genes are TRBV10-3 and TRBJ2-1, with D unclear. Germline V gene data show CDR1 as ENHRY and CDR2 as SYGVKD. The germline V and J ends were trimmed by 2 bases and 3 bases, with 14 bases remaining between them. CDR3 length equals 16 residues. This chain's CDR3 is CAISEPPGANYNEQFF. DNA for the CDR3: TGTGCCATCAGTGAGCCCCCTGGTGCTAACTACAATGAGCAGTTCTTC.

J is TRBJ1-1 and V is TRBV6-6; a weak D match, TRBD1 (6 bases). Trimming pared 2 bases from V and 1 base from J, leaving 11 bases between. The germline CDR1 and CDR2 sequences are MNHNY and SVGAGI (reference sequence). This CDR3 spans 15 amino acids. The CDR3 is CASSYPSTGNTEAFF. The CDR3 DNA reads as TGTGCCAGCAGTTACCCATCGACAGGGAACACTGAAGCTTTCTTT.

The chain links TRBV9 to TRBJ2-7; 8 positions match TRBD2. CDR3 length: 14 residues. Losses at the gene ends were 2 bases for V and 6 bases for J; bases not matched to a gene: 7. CDR1 and CDR2 from the germline V gene are SGDLS and YYNGEE. CDR3 sequence: CASSVGGLVREQYF. The CDR3 region has the DNA TGTGCCAGCAGCGTGGGGGGACTAGTTCGCGAGCAGTACTTC.

This clone was seen once. V and J are TRBV6-1 and TRBJ1-2, with D tentatively TRBD1 (5 bases). V dropped 0 bases and J dropped 8 bases, with 13 bases sitting between them. This CDR3 spans 14 amino acids. The germline V gene encodes CDR1 MNHNS and CDR2 SASEGT. The CDR3 DNA reads as TGTGCCAGCAGTGAAGCCGGAGGGGTTGGGGGCTACACCTTC. Translated, it gives CASSEAGGVGGYTF.

The chain carries TRBV27 and TRBJ2-4; D unclear. The germline V gene has CDR1 MNHEY and CDR2 SMNVEV (reference sequence). V shed 5 bases and J shed 3 bases, with 14 bases lying between them. This CDR3 is built from 15 residues. CDR3 sequence reads: CASSPRLGDKNIQYF. CDR3 DNA sequence: TGTGCCAGCAGTCCCAGACTTGGCGACAAAAACATTCAGTACTTC.

V usage is TRBV5-1 and J usage is TRBJ2-5; 10 positions agree with TRBD2. This CDR3 spans 18 amino acids. V shed 4 bases, J shed 2 bases, and the junction held 14 bases outside the gene matches. Germline V CDR1 and CDR2: SGHRS, YFSETQ. CDR3 in DNA: TGCGCCAGCAGCCCCCTCGGTCTAGCGGGAGTCGTGCAAGAGACCCAGTACTTC. Amino acid sequence: CASSPLGLAGVVQETQYF.

J is TRBJ2-7 and V is TRBV18; 14 bases are shared with TRBD2. V was pared by 3 bases and J by 9 bases, with 10 bases of the junction left unmatched. The germline gives CDR1 KGHSH, CDR2 LQKENI. The CDR3 is 16 amino acids. The CDR3: CASSPSSGTSGSVQYF. The DNA of the CDR3 is TGTGCCAGCTCACCTAGTTCCGGGACTAGCGGGAGTGTGCAGTACTTC.

The rearrangement uses TRBV28 and TRBJ2-7; TRBD1 matches at 9 bases. The CDR3 is made up of 15 amino acids. Germline trimming cut 4 bases from V and 5 bases from J; bases unmatched to any gene: 9. Germline CDR1 reads MDHEN; CDR2 reads SYDVKM. The CDR3 DNA sequence: TGTGCCAGCAGTTCCCCGGGACAGGGAGAGAACGAGCAGTACTTC. As protein: CASSSPGQGENEQYF.

V gene TRBV25-1 combines with J gene TRBJ1-5; D gene uncertain. V lost 3 bases and J 0 bases, leaving 9 bases between the germline ends. The germline gives CDR1 MGHDK, CDR2 SYGVNS. CDR3 length: 15 amino acids. Here the CDR3 DNA reads TGTGCCAGCAGTGAGGGAGGAGTTAGCAATCAGCCCCAGCATTTT. The encoded protein is CASSEGGVSNQPQHF.

This clone appeared a few times. V is TRBV10-3 and J is TRBJ1-4; perhaps TRBD1 as D (5 bases). CDR3 length equals 14 residues. V lost 0 bases, J lost 8 bases, and 10 bases lay in between. CDR1 is ENHRY, CDR2 SYGVKD, per germline. The CDR3 here is CAISESGDDEKLFF. The CDR3 DNA is TGTGCCATCAGTGAGTCAGGGGATGACGAAAAACTGTTTTTT.

This chain joins TRBV1 and TRBJ1-2. TRBV1 constitutes a pseudogene. The CDR3 loop spans 14 amino acids. This CDR3 is CTSSQLTCEDGYTF. The CDR3, as DNA: TGCACCAGCAGCCAATTAACATGCGAGGATGGCTACACCTTC.

The chain recombines TRBV19 with TRBJ1-1; 8 nucleotides line up with TRBD1. The CDR3 has 15 residues. Germline CDR1 and CDR2: LNHDA and SQIVND (reference sequence). Trimming removed 5 bases from V and 1 base from J; junction bases left unmatched: 6. The CDR3 loop is CASSPRDRPNTEAFF. The CDR3 DNA reads TGTGCCAGTAGTCCCCGGGACAGGCCGAACACTGAAGCTTTCTTT.

The sample holds a few counts of this clone. This chain joins TRBV10-3 and TRBJ2-6, with D possibly matching TRBD2 (5 bases). CDR3 length equals 16 residues. Trimming pared 1 base from V and 4 bases from J, leaving 11 bases between. Germline lookup yields CDR1 ENHRY and CDR2 SYGVKD. The CDR3 reads CAISEFRESGANVLTF. The CDR3 region has the DNA TGTGCCATCAGTGAGTTTCGGGAATCAGGGGCCAACGTCCTGACTTTC.

The V gene is TRBV20-1, the J gene TRBJ1-1; the D is unclear. The CDR3 sequence is 10 residues long. Germline V gives CDR1 DFQATT, CDR2 SNEGSKA (reference sequence). Between the trimmed V and J ends, which lost 7 bases and 10 bases, there was a span of 13 bases. CDR3 protein: CSVFSFVAFF. In DNA form, the CDR3 reads TGCAGTGTCTTTTCCTTTGTAGCTTTCTTT.

The chain has TRBV9 and TRBJ1-4; 9 bases map to TRBD1. The CDR3 length is 14 residues. The germline V gene has CDR1 SGDLS and CDR2 YYNGEE. J lost 8 bases, V lost 0 bases, and 2 bases had no gene match. This CDR3 reads CASSVGQGGEKLFF. CDR3 sequence (DNA): TGTGCCAGCAGCGTAGGACAGGGGGGGGAAAAACTGTTTTTT.

In this sample, this clone turned up once. The chain joins TRBV5-4 to TRBJ2-7, with D possibly TRBD2 on 5 matching bases. V was pared by 5 bases and J by 2 bases, with 14 bases between. The germline V gene encodes CDR1 SGHNT and CDR2 YYREEE (reference sequence). The CDR3 contains 14 residues. The CDR3 sequence: CASSWTGATYEQYF. Here the CDR3 DNA reads TGTGCCAGCAGTTGGACTGGCGCAACCTACGAGCAGTACTTC.

The rearrangement uses TRBV2 and TRBJ2-4; 8 bases align to TRBD1. CDR3 length equals 17 residues. Trimming at V came to 1 base and at J to 0 bases, leaving 5 bases not matched to a gene. Per germline, CDR1 SNHLY and CDR2 FYNNEI. CDR3 nucleotides: TGTGCCAGCAGTGAAGGGACAGGGAGTCTAGCCAAAAACATTCAGTACTTC. It yields the protein CASSEGTGSLAKNIQYF. The variable domain in full, with the rest retrieved from reference TRBV2 and TRBJ2-4, is EPEVTQTPSHQVTQMGQEVILRCVPISNHLYFYWYRQILGQKVEFLVSFYNNEISEKSEIFDDQFSVERPDGSNFTLKIRSTKLEDSAMYFCASSEGTGSLAKNIQYFGAGTRLSVL.

The chain carries TRBV5-1 and TRBJ2-3, with D unclear. The CDR3 runs to 14 residues. Deletions cut 2 bases from V and 3 bases from J, with 10 bases between. Germline CDR1 SGHRS, CDR2 YFSETQ. The CDR3 spells CASSLNLGTDTQYF. The CDR3 DNA reads TGCGCCAGCAGCTTAAACCTAGGAACAGATACGCAGTATTTT.

The rearrangement uses TRBV2 and TRBJ2-7, with 9 bases matching TRBD1. V was pared by 6 bases and J by 4 bases, with 7 bases of the junction left unmatched. This CDR3 is 14 amino acids long. Germline-derived CDR1 and CDR2 are SNHLY and FYNNEI. This chain's CDR3 is CASRLQGAVYEQYF. CDR3 coding DNA: TGTGCCAGCAGGTTACAGGGGGCCGTATACGAGCAGTACTTC. Full variable domain (rest looked up from reference TRBV2 and TRBJ2-7): EPEVTQTPSHQVTQMGQEVILRCVPISNHLYFYWYRQILGQKVEFLVSFYNNEISEKSEIFDDQFSVERPDGSNFTLKIRSTKLEDSAMYFCASRLQGAVYEQYFGPGTRLTVT.

The rearrangement joins TRBV5-6 to TRBJ2-7; a weak D match, TRBD1 (6 bases). Per the germline V gene, CDR1 is SGHDT and CDR2 is YYEEEE. The V gene lost 0 bases and the J gene lost 2 bases, with 6 bases spanning the gap. CDR3 length equals 13 residues. The CDR3 nucleotides read TGTGCCAGCAGCTTGGGGGGGCCCTACGAGCAGTACTTC. It codes for CASSLGGPYEQYF.

The gene calls are TRBV9 and TRBJ2-6, with 7 bases that match TRBD1. Germline CDR1 is SGDLS and CDR2 is YYNGEE. This CDR3 contains 17 residues. Trimming at V came to 2 bases and at J to 0 bases, leaving 5 bases not matched to a gene. Here the CDR3 reads CASSVDRATSGANVLTF. Here the CDR3 DNA reads TGTGCCAGCAGCGTCGACAGGGCCACCTCTGGGGCCAACGTCCTGACTTTC.

This clone appeared a few times. The chain employs TRBV4-1 and TRBJ1-4; the D gene is possibly TRBD1 (6 bases). CDR3 length equals 15 residues. V was pared by 1 base and J by 8 bases, with 14 bases between. Germline V gives CDR1 MGHRA, CDR2 YSYEKL. As DNA, the CDR3 is TGCGCCAGCAGCCAAGCGACAGGCTTGAAGGAAAAACTGTTTTTT. Residues: CASSQATGLKEKLFF.

This clone was observed a handful of times. V gene TRBV27 combines with J gene TRBJ2-3; no reliable D call. The CDR3 extends over 14 amino acids. V gave up 6 bases and J gave up 1 base, with 11 bases separating them. Germline V gene lookup returns CDR1 MNHEY and CDR2 SMNVEV (reference sequence). The CDR3 loop reads CASRSFEGTDTQYF. As DNA, the CDR3 is TGTGCCAGCAGATCGTTTGAGGGCACAGATACGCAGTATTTT.